The 18 T cell receptor beta chains presented below share a single source sample, sequenced in a study of identical twins. TCRdb used MiXCR to reprocess the 5' RACE reads, holding one entry per CDR3 protein. The repertoire holds under 300,000 distinct CDR3 sequences, with over 13% as singletons. The source material was memory (CD45RO+) T cells sorted from blood. These receptors all stem from a woman between 18 and 30 years old in good health.

This chain joins TRBV2 and TRBJ1-1, with D unclear. Per germline, CDR1 SNHLY and CDR2 FYNNEI. Deletions cut 7 bases from V and 5 bases from J, with 8 bases between. CDR3 length equals 11 residues. The DNA for the CDR3 is TGTGCCAGCAAAGGTTGGACTGAAGCTTTCTTT. Its protein product is CASKGWTEAFF.

This clonotype was seen more than once but under ten times. The chain recombines TRBV5-5 with TRBJ2-7, with 12 nucleotides matching TRBD1. CDR3 length: 13 amino acids. The germline CDR1 and CDR2 sequences are SGHKS and YYEKEE (reference sequence). J was trimmed by 5 bases and V by 5 bases; bases with no gene match: 2. CDR3 nucleotide sequence: TGTGCCAGCAGGGGGACAGGGGGCCACGAGCAGTACTTC. The encoded protein is CASRGTGGHEQYF.

V usage is TRBV27 and J usage is TRBJ1-5; perhaps TRBD1 as D (6 bases). The CDR3 is made up of 14 amino acids. Trimming took 2 bases from V and 7 from J, leaving 12 bases between them. Germline-derived CDR1 and CDR2 are MNHEY and SMNVEV (reference sequence). CDR3 amino acids: CASSLGGTGQPQHF. CDR3 bases: TGTGCCAGCAGTTTAGGGGGCACTGGACAGCCCCAGCATTTT.

The table lists this clonotype with many counts. This chain uses TRBV6-1 with TRBJ2-1; 11 bases are a match to TRBD2. Trimming removed 6 bases from V and 4 bases from J; junction bases left unmatched: 5. This CDR3 comprises 15 residues. Germline V gene sequence: CDR1 MNHNS, CDR2 SASEGT. The CDR3 nucleotides are TGTGCCAGCAGGGACACTAGCGGGGGATACAATGAGCAGTTCTTC. Protein product: CASRDTSGGYNEQFF.

The gene calls are TRBV20-1 and TRBJ1-2; D not resolved. Germline V CDR1 and CDR2: DFQATT, SNEGSKA (reference sequence). The CDR3 runs 12 residues. The ends were cut back, 2 bases at V and 7 bases at J, with 11 bases in the middle. The CDR3 here is CSARIPATGYTF. The CDR3 DNA reads TGCAGTGCTAGAATCCCCGCGACTGGCTACACCTTC.

This clonotype was counted only a few times. The chain links TRBV6-5 to TRBJ1-6; D is perhaps TRBD1 (5 bases). The V end was cut by 2 bases, the J end by 6 bases, with 8 bases between. CDR3 length: 14 amino acids. Germline-derived CDR1 and CDR2 are MNHEY and SVGAGI. CDR3 sequence reads: CASSYGTLNSPLHF. CDR3 DNA sequence: TGTGCCAGCAGTTACGGGACCCTTAATTCACCCCTCCACTTT.

The chain has TRBV15 and TRBJ2-5; tentatively, D is TRBD1 (5 bases). This CDR3 has 14 amino acids. The V end was cut by 3 bases, the J end by 0 bases, with 8 bases between. Germline V gene lookup returns CDR1 LNHNV and CDR2 YYDKDF (reference sequence). Written as DNA, the CDR3 is TGTGCCACCAGCAGGAAGACAGACCAAGAGACCCAGTACTTC. Encoded protein: CATSRKTDQETQYF. The variable domain in full, completed from reference TRBV15 and TRBJ2-5, reads DAMVIQNPRYQVTQFGKPVTLSCSQTLNHNVMYWYQQKSSQAPKLLFHYYDKDFNNEADTPDNFQSRRPNTSFCFLDIRSPGLGDTAMYLCATSRKTDQETQYFGPGTRLLVL.

A note on this clonotype: This may come from a read error, since a much larger clone is one base off. This CDR3 is CASSPGPGSYNEQFF. CDR3 bases: TGTGCCAGCAGCCCCGGGCCAGGGTCCTACAATGAGCAGTTCTTC. The chain links TRBV5-6 to TRBJ2-1; perhaps TRBD1 as D (5 bases). The CDR3 loop spans 15 amino acids. Per the germline V gene, CDR1 is SGHDT and CDR2 is YYEEEE. Trimming took off 4 bases at V and 1 base at J, with 12 bases between the two ends.

The rearrangement joins TRBV6-1 to TRBJ2-3, with a weak D call TRBD2 (6 bases). This CDR3 spans 15 amino acids. V gave up 6 bases and J gave up 4 bases, with 17 bases separating them. The V gene's germline CDR1 is MNHNS and CDR2 SASEGT. The CDR3 bases are TGTGCCAGCAGACCCACCCGGGGCGGGGCAGATACGCAGTATTTT. It codes for CASRPTRGGADTQYF.

This chain uses TRBV20-1 with TRBJ1-2; D is unresolved. The length of the CDR3 is 13 residues. Germline assignment: CDR1 DFQATT and CDR2 SNEGSKA (reference sequence). The germline V and J ends were trimmed by 5 bases and 5 bases, with 15 bases remaining between them. CDR3 bases: TGCAGTGCTGGTGGCCGGCCAGGTTATGGCTACACCTTC. Translated: CSAGGRPGYGYTF.

This clonotype has more than one count but fewer than ten. CDR3 sequence (DNA): TGTGCCAGCAGCTTTTCGAGGGTAATGGAGACCCAGTACTTC. Translated, it gives CASSFSRVMETQYF. J is TRBJ2-5 and V is TRBV7-6; perhaps TRBD2 as D (5 bases). The ends were cut back, 3 bases at V and 5 bases at J, with 13 bases in the middle. This CDR3 contains 14 residues. Germline V gene sequence: CDR1 SGHVS, CDR2 FNYEAQ. Filled out from reference TRBV7-6 and TRBJ2-5, the complete variable domain reads GAGVSQSPRYKVTKRGQDVALRCDPISGHVSLYWYRQALGQGPEFLTYFNYEAQQDKSGLPNDRFSAERPEGSISTLTIQRTEQRDSAMYRCASSFSRVMETQYFGPGTRLLVL.

This clonotype has a count of ten or more. The chain employs TRBV20-1 and TRBJ2-5; TRBD1 or TRBD2 may be the D gene (5 bases each). Germline assignment: CDR1 DFQATT and CDR2 SNEGSKA (reference sequence). The CDR3 length is 12 residues. Trimming shortened V by 6 bases and J by 4 bases, and 12 bases separated the two germline ends. The CDR3 here is CSAFRDGETQYF. CDR3 bases: TGCAGTGCGTTCCGGGACGGAGAGACCCAGTACTTC.

This clonotype was seen ten or more times. The rearrangement links TRBV4-2 to TRBJ1-5, with TRBD1 identical over 8 bases. The V gene's germline CDR1 is LGHNA and CDR2 YNFKEQ. The ends lost 0 bases at V and 6 bases at J; junction bases unmatched: 4. The CDR3 has 15 amino acids. The CDR3 reads CASSQDRGHGQPQHF. The CDR3 DNA follows: TGTGCCAGCAGCCAAGACAGGGGGCATGGTCAGCCCCAGCATTTT.

This rearrangement joins TRBV11-3 to TRBJ1-6; D possibly corresponds to TRBD1 (6 bases). The germline V gene encodes CDR1 SGHNT and CDR2 YENEEA. The ends were cut back, 6 bases at V and 9 bases at J, with 15 bases in the middle. The CDR3 sequence is 14 residues long. CDR3: CASRSPGAGSPLHF. CDR3 nucleotides: TGTGCCAGCAGGTCTCCAGGGGCTGGTTCACCCCTCCACTTT.

This clonotype has more than one count but fewer than ten. This chain uses TRBV10-3 with TRBJ1-1; D not certain. V was trimmed by 0 bases and J by 0 bases, leaving 14 bases between them. In germline, CDR1 is ENHRY, CDR2 SYGVKD. This CDR3 has 17 amino acids. CDR3 loop: CAISESRLRHLNTEAFF. For the CDR3, the DNA is TGTGCCATCAGTGAGTCTAGACTCCGGCACCTGAACACTGAAGCTTTCTTT.

V is TRBV5-1 and J is TRBJ2-5, with 7 bases matching TRBD1. In germline, CDR1 is SGHRS, CDR2 YFSETQ. V shed 1 base, J shed 10 bases, and the junction held 10 bases outside the gene matches. The CDR3 contains 14 residues. The CDR3 region is CASSLNRGTENQYF. The CDR3 DNA is TGCGCCAGCAGCTTGAACAGGGGTACGGAAAACCAGTACTTC. Based on the CDR3 plus reference TRBV5-1 and TRBJ2-5, the full variable domain is KAGVTQTPRYLIKTRGQQVTLSCSPISGHRSVSWYQQTPGQGLQFLFEYFSETQRNKGNFPGRFSGRQFSNSRSEMNVSTLELGDSALYLCASSLNRGTENQYFGPGTRLLVL.

This clonotype was picked up a small number of times. The chain employs TRBV24-1 and TRBJ2-1, with D maybe TRBD2 (5 bases). Looked up from germline, CDR1 is KGHDR and CDR2 is SFDVKD. V was trimmed by 2 bases and J by 5 bases, leaving 15 bases between them. This CDR3 contains 16 residues. The CDR3 region has the DNA TGTGCCACCAGTGATTCTTCACGGACTGCCCACAATGAGCAGTTCTTC. It translates to CATSDSSRTAHNEQFF.

The chain employs TRBV4-3 and TRBJ2-1; a possible D gene is TRBD1 (5 bases). The CDR3 is 15 residues long. Germline V gene data show CDR1 as LGHNA and CDR2 as YSLEER. Trimming removed 1 base at V and 0 bases at J, with 7 bases between. CDR3 amino acids: CASSQGQSSYNEQFF. CDR3 DNA: TGCGCCAGCAGCCAAGGACAGAGCTCCTACAATGAGCAGTTCTTC.